This T cell receptor beta chain was captured in a study of T cells in Graves' hyperthyroidism and ophthalmopathy. Study-wide points: The majority of expanded thyroid clonotypes above 0.001 also appeared in blood.

In germline, CDR1 is MNHEY, CDR2 SVGAGI. The CDR3 is 15 amino acids. V shed 4 bases and J 5 bases; nucleotides not matched to a gene: 7. Turning to this clonotype: Antigen unknown.

Each diagnosis was grounded in clinical symptoms, serum thyroxine and TRAb, thyroid ultrasound, and orbital computed tomography. Amplified TCR beta CDR3 regions came from RNA transcripts. HTBI primers were the set used in a first-round RT-PCR of the TCR CDR3. TCRdb itself ran the multiplex PCR reads through MiXCR, one entry per CDR3 protein. The table records around 340,000 distinct CDR3 sequences, around 18% of them present only once. The V call is TRBV6-5, the J call TRBJ1-2, with 10 bases matching TRBD1. Sequencing was carried out using blood. This TCR was sampled from a woman between 40 and 55 years old with Graves' ophthalmopathy. CDR3 DNA sequence: TGTGCCAGCAGTTCCTCCGGGACAGGGGTTTATGGCTACACCTTC. Its translation is CASSSSGTGVYGYTF.